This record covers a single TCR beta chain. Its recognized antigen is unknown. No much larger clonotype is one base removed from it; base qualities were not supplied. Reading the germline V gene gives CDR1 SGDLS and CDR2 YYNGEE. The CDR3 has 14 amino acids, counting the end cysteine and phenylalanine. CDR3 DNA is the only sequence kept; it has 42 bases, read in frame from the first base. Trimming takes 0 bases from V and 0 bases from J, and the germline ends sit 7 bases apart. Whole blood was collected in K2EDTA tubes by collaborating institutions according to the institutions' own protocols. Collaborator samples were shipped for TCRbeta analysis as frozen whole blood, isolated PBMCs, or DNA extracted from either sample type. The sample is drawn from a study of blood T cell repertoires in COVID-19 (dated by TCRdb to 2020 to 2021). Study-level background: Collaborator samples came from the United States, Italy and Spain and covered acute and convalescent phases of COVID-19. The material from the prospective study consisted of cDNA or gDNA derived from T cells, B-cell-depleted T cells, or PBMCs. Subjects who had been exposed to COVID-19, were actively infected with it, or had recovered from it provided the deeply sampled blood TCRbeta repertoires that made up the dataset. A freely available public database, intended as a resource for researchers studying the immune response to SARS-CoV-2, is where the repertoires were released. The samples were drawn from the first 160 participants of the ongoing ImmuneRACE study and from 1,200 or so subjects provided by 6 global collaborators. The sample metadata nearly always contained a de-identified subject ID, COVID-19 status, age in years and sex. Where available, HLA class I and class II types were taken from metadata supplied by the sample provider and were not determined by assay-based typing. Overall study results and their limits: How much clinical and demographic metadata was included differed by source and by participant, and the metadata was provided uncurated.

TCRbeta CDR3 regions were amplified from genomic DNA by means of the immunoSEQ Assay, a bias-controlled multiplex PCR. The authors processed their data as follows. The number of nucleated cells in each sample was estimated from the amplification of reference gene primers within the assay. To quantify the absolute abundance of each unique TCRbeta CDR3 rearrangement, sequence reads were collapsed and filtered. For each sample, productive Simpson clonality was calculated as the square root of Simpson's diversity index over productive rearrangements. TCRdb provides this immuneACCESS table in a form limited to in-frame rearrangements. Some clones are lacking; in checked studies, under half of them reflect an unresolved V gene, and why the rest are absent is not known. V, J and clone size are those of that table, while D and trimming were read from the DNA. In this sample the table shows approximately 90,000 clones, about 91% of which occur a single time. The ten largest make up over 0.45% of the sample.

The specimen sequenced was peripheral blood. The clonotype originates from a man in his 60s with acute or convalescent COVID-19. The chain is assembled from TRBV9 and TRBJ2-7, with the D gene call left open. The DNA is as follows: TGTGCCAGCAGCGTAGCTGCCAGCTCCTACGAGCAGTACTTC. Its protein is CASSVAASSYEQYF.